Following are 23 T cell receptor beta chains from one sample sequenced in a study of T cell responses to AZD1222 COVID-19 vaccine. The table came from immunoSEQ multiplex PCR; TCRdb's copy has only in-frame clones and leaves some out. The repertoire holds some 130,000 clones, 70% to 90% seen once, with 1.5% to 2% in the top ten. The sequenced sample was peripheral blood, obtained on day 0 of AZD1222 vaccination. These receptors were collected from an adult in good health.

The chain has TRBV7-3 and TRBJ2-2; the D is unclear. CDR1 and CDR2 from the germline V gene are SGHTA and FQGTGA. This CDR3 spans 17 amino acids. Trimming stripped 3 bases from V and 2 bases from J, with 16 bases between. The CDR3 spells CASSLVQALGNTGELFF. The CDR3 DNA is TGTGCCAGCAGCTTGGTTCAGGCTCTAGGAAACACCGGGGAGCTGTTTTTT.

The V and J genes are TRBV12-3 or TRBV12-4 and TRBJ1-1; D is perhaps TRBD1 (5 bases). CDR3 size: 13 residues. The ends were cut back, 5 bases at V and 4 bases at J, with 11 bases in the middle. CDR3 DNA: TGTGCCAGCAGTCAGGGTCGTAGCACTGAAGCTTTCTTT. Amino acids: CASSQGRSTEAFF.

As to this clone: At the DNA level, this CDR3 is encoded by other sequences in the same sample as well. The V call is TRBV14, the J call TRBJ1-1; weak D call: TRBD1 (6 bases). The CDR3 is 13 residues long. V lost 1 base and J 5 bases, leaving 8 bases between the germline ends. Germline CDR1 is SGHDN and CDR2 is FVKESK. The CDR3 reads CASSQVRGTEAFF. The CDR3 DNA reads as TGTGCCAGCAGCCAAGTAAGGGGGACTGAAGCTTTCTTT.

Details on this clone: Within the sample, other DNA sequences also encode this same CDR3. The chain has TRBV3-1 (or the pseudogene TRBV3-2) and TRBJ2-2; D unresolved. The CDR3 has 12 residues. Trimming left V 5 bases short and J 4 bases short, with 5 bases between. CDR1 LGHDT and CDR2 YNNKEL come from the germline V gene (reference sequence). CDR3 loop: CASSSGTGELFF. The CDR3 DNA reads as TGTGCCAGCAGCTCTGGCACCGGGGAGCTGTTTTTT.

The CDR3 DNA follows: TGTGCCAGCAGCTTAGTCCCGGTCGGAGCTTTCTTT. It yields the protein CASSLVPVGAFF. The J gene is TRBJ1-1, the V gene TRBV7-9; D gene uncertain. CDR1 and CDR2 (germline): SEHNR, FQNEAQ (reference sequence). The CDR3 runs 12 residues. Between the trimmed V and J ends, which lost 1 base and 10 bases, there was a span of 10 bases.

V is TRBV19 and J is TRBJ2-5, with a tentative D call TRBD2 (6 bases). V lost 4 bases and J 3 bases, leaving 12 bases between the germline ends. The V gene's germline CDR1 is LNHDA and CDR2 SQIVND (reference sequence). This CDR3 region has 14 residues. This chain's CDR3 is CASSNPGLKETQYF. CDR3 nucleotide sequence: TGTGCCAGTAGTAACCCGGGACTTAAAGAGACCCAGTACTTC.

This clone was detected once. The V gene is TRBV5-1, the J gene TRBJ2-6, with D hard to call. There are 15 residues in the CDR3. The germline V gene encodes CDR1 SGHRS and CDR2 YFSETQ. Trimming removed 4 bases at V and 3 bases at J, with 11 bases between. The CDR3 bases are TGCGCCAGCAGCAGGACCGCCGATGGGGCCAACGTCCTGACTTTC. It specifies CASSRTADGANVLTF.

The chain recombines TRBV5-1 with TRBJ1-4, with D possibly TRBD1 on 6 matching bases. V was cut by 4 bases and J by 10 bases, with 20 bases left in between. The CDR3 length is 15 residues. Looked up from germline, CDR1 is SGHRS and CDR2 is YFSETQ. The CDR3 DNA sequence: TGCGCCAGCAGCGTATTACAGGGCGTAGATGGAAAACTGTTTTTT. This gives the protein CASSVLQGVDGKLFF.

V gene TRBV19 combines with J gene TRBJ2-1; the match to TRBD2 covers 12 bases. V shed 2 bases and J 4 bases; nucleotides not matched to a gene: 9. The CDR3 runs to 18 residues. Germline-derived CDR1 and CDR2 are LNHDA and SQIVND (reference sequence). The chain's CDR3 is CASSITGWTSGKYNEQFF. CDR3 sequence (DNA): TGTGCCAGTAGTATAACCGGGTGGACTAGCGGGAAGTACAATGAGCAGTTCTTC.

This clone was counted a few times. V gene TRBV29-1 combines with J gene TRBJ1-3; no clear D gene. Trimming pared 7 bases from V and 2 bases from J, leaving 15 bases between. CDR1 is SQVTM and CDR2 is ANQGSEA in the germline V gene. The CDR3 runs to 14 residues. The CDR3 coding sequence is TGCAGCGCGACCAGGTACGGGGCTGGAAACACCATATATTTT. The encoded protein is CSATRYGAGNTIYF.

DNA for the CDR3: TGCGCCAGCAGCCAAGATGGGGCAGGGGTTCAGCAGCCCCAGCATTTT. Protein: CASSQDGAGVQQPQHF. The V gene is TRBV4-3, the J gene TRBJ1-5; D may be TRBD1 (6 bases). The germline CDR1 and CDR2 sequences are LGHNA and YSLEER. V was pared by 0 bases and J by 7 bases, with 16 bases between. The length of the CDR3 is 16 residues.

About this clone itself: One end of the junction does not line up with germline, which may come from a read error. This chain links TRBV19 with TRBJ1-2, with D unresolved. This CDR3 spans 14 amino acids. CDR1 LNHDA and CDR2 SQIVND come from the germline V gene (reference sequence). In nucleotides, the CDR3 is TGTGCCAGCAGTATAGGGAAGGTCACATATGGCTACACCTTC. Amino acid sequence: CASSIGKVTYGYTF.

The chain combines TRBV6-5 with TRBJ1-2; 10 positions match TRBD1. CDR1 MNHEY and CDR2 SVGAGI come from the germline V gene. V shed 5 bases, J shed 9 bases, and the junction held 9 bases outside the gene matches. There are 14 residues in the CDR3. The CDR3 DNA is TGTGCCAGCAGTCCTGTCGACAGGGGGCGCCGCTACACCTTC. Translated: CASSPVDRGRRYTF.

Only a few counts were recorded for this clone. The V call is TRBV3-1 (or the pseudogene TRBV3-2), the J call TRBJ1-4; no reliable D call. The CDR3 spans 14 residues. Germline CDR1 is LGHDT and CDR2 is YNNKEL (reference sequence). V dropped 4 bases and J dropped 4 bases, with 10 bases sitting between them. The CDR3 sequence is CASSPSGYNEKLFF. In DNA, the CDR3 is TGTGCCAGCAGCCCGAGTGGCTATAATGAAAAACTGTTTTTT.

The chain uses TRBV18 and TRBJ2-7; D ambiguous. V lost 5 bases and J lost 0, with 5 bases in between. CDR3 length: 12 amino acids. Per germline, CDR1 KGHSH and CDR2 LQKENI. CDR3: CASSAHSYEQYF. Here the CDR3 DNA reads TGTGCCAGCTCAGCGCACTCCTACGAGCAGTACTTC.

J is TRBJ2-1 and V is TRBV2; D may be TRBD2 (5 bases). V dropped 6 bases and J dropped 6 bases, with 12 bases sitting between them. Germline V gene sequence: CDR1 SNHLY, CDR2 FYNNEI. The CDR3 loop spans 13 amino acids. DNA of the CDR3: TGTGCCAGCAGCGGAAGCCGGGGCAATGAGCAGTTCTTC. Residues: CASSGSRGNEQFF.

The chain has TRBV13 and TRBJ2-2; D ambiguous. CDR1 is PRHDT, CDR2 FYEKMQ, per germline (reference sequence). V was cut by 1 base and J by 7 bases, with 13 bases left in between. This CDR3 has 15 residues. CDR3 bases: TGTGCCAGCAGCTTAGTAGTGGAAGGGATCGGGGAGCTGTTTTTT. The encoded protein is CASSLVVEGIGELFF.

This sequence joins TRBV18 and TRBJ2-7; 9 nucleotides match TRBD2. Germline V lookup: CDR1 KGHSH, CDR2 LQKENI. This CDR3 is built from 15 residues. J gave up 2 bases and V 8 bases, and 10 bases lay outside the gene matches. CDR3 in amino acids: CASTIAGVGAYEQYF. CDR3 sequence (DNA): TGTGCCAGCACCATAGCGGGAGTGGGGGCCTACGAGCAGTACTTC.

The chain is built from TRBV4-2 and TRBJ1-2; 7 bases line up with TRBD1. Trimming took 2 bases from V and 7 from J; bases not matched to a gene: 4. Germline V gene sequence: CDR1 LGHNA, CDR2 YNFKEQ. The CDR3 is made up of 13 amino acids. The CDR3 DNA follows: TGTGCCAGCAGCCAACAAGGGGGCACTGGCTACACCTTC. Its translation: CASSQQGGTGYTF.

V gene TRBV4-1 combines with J gene TRBJ1-6; 7 bases agree with TRBD1. The ends lost 1 base at V and 8 bases at J; junction bases unmatched: 5. The germline V gene has CDR1 MGHRA and CDR2 YSYEKL. The CDR3 covers 15 residues. The CDR3 reads CASSQVQGDDSPLHF. In nucleotides, the CDR3 is TGCGCCAGCAGCCAAGTTCAGGGGGACGATTCACCCCTCCACTTT.

V and J are TRBV19 and TRBJ1-2; no clear D. V was trimmed by 7 bases and J by 0 bases, leaving 15 bases between them. Per germline, CDR1 LNHDA and CDR2 SQIVND (reference sequence). This CDR3 has 15 residues. The CDR3 DNA reads as TGTGCCAGTAAGTTTAAGGCAGGCTCTAACTATGGCTACACCTTC. It encodes CASKFKAGSNYGYTF.

A few counts support this clone. The gene calls are TRBV6-5 and TRBJ1-1, with D tentatively TRBD1 (6 bases). The CDR3 is 15 amino acids. Germline lookup yields CDR1 MNHEY and CDR2 SVGAGI. Trimming left V 3 bases short and J 0 bases short, with 11 bases between. Written as DNA, the CDR3 is TGTGCCAGCAGTTATGTCAGGACAGTGAACACTGAAGCTTTCTTT. Encoded protein: CASSYVRTVNTEAFF.

The V call is TRBV5-1, the J call TRBJ1-3; D not resolved. In germline, CDR1 is SGHRS, CDR2 YFSETQ. The V end was cut by 0 bases, the J end by 0 bases, with 4 bases between. The CDR3 consists of 14 residues. The CDR3 coding sequence is TGCGCCAGCAGCTTGGAGTCCTCTGGAAACACCATATATTTT. It codes for CASSLESSGNTIYF.